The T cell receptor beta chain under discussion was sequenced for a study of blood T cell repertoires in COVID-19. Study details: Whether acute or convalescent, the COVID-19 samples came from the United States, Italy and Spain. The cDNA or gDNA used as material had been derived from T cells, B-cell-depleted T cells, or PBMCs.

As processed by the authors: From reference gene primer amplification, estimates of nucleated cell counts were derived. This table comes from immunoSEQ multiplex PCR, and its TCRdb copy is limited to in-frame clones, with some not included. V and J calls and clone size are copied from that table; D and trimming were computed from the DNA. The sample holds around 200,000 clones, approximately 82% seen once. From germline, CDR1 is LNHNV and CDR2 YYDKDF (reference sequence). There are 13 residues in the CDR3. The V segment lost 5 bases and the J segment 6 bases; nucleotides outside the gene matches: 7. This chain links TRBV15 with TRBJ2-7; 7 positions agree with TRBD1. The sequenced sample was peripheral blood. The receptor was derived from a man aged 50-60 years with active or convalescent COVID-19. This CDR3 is CATSGRQGGEQYF. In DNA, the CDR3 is TGTGCCACCAGCGGACGACAGGGTGGCGAGCAGTACTTC. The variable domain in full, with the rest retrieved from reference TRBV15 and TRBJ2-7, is DAMVIQNPRYQVTQFGKPVTLSCSQTLNHNVMYWYQQKSSQAPKLLFHYYDKDFNNEADTPDNFQSRRPNTSFCFLDIRSPGLGDTAMYLCATSGRQGGEQYFGPGTRLTVT.